The clone carrying this T cell receptor (beta chain) was seen only once. Its antigen is undetermined. Trimming removed 3 bases from V and 10 bases from J; junction bases left unmatched: 9. Germline V CDR1 and CDR2: SGHTA, FQGNSA. The CDR3 runs to 16 residues. PCR employed 60 Vbeta and 13 Jbeta primers. Measured with immunoSEQ multiplex PCR; TCRdb has only the in-frame clones, and not every one. The data show roughly 160,000 clones, around 85% seen once. This entry comes from a study of cytomegalovirus exposure and HLA in healthy donors. Study-wide results and limits: HLA allele associations emerged for roughly 17,000 TCR beta sequences in a later analysis, at 0.05 false discovery rate. Being productive about 90% or about 30% of the time was typical of most TCR beta V segments in an earlier analysis.

Sequencing used PBMCs. The V gene is TRBV7-2, the J gene TRBJ2-3, with 14 bases identical to TRBD2. This TCR was sampled from a man between 18 and 35 years old in good health and CMV-seropositive. In nucleotides, the CDR3 is TGTGCCAGCAGCTTTTCTAAGGGGACTAGCGGGGGATCGCAGTATTTT. This sequence encodes CASSFSKGTSGGSQYF.